The 10 T cell receptor beta chains listed next were all sequenced from one sample in a study of cytomegalovirus exposure and HLA in healthy donors (dated by TCRdb to about 2017). The protocol used for the library was the immunoSEQ multiplex PCR assay. The multiplex PCR relied on a mix of 60 forward primers for TCR Vbeta segments and 13 reverse primers for TCR Jbeta segments. In its TCRdb copy, this immuneACCESS table keeps in-frame sequences only and misses some clones. Where compared with another copy, unresolved V genes explain less than half of these, and the others have no known cause. This sample lists roughly 140,000 clones; more than 75% were detected once. The ten largest make up roughly 4% of the sample. Sample: PBMCs. These receptors all come from a young man in good health and CMV-seronegative.

CDR3 region: CASSSGRAEETQYF. CDR3 in DNA: TGTGCCAGCAGTTCCGGTAGAGCTGAAGAGACCCAGTACTTC. The chain uses TRBV6-6 and TRBJ2-5; the D is unclear. V was cut by 4 bases and J by 3 bases, with 12 bases left in between. Germline assignment: CDR1 MNHNY and CDR2 SVGAGI (reference sequence). The CDR3 has 14 residues.

This clone has a handful of counts. This chain links TRBV2 with TRBJ2-6; D unclear. Germline V gives CDR1 SNHLY, CDR2 FYNNEI. The V gene lost 1 base and the J gene lost 2 bases, with 15 bases spanning the gap. The CDR3 contains 18 residues. This chain's CDR3 is CASSEGAAGLAGANVLTF. For the CDR3, the DNA is TGTGCCAGCAGTGAAGGGGCTGCTGGCCTGGCTGGGGCCAACGTCCTGACTTTC.

The chain links TRBV6-6 to TRBJ1-5, with a tentative D call TRBD1 (5 bases). Germline lookup yields CDR1 MNHNY and CDR2 SVGAGI (reference sequence). Deletions cut 6 bases from V and 5 bases from J, with 11 bases between. This CDR3 comprises 13 residues. CDR3 loop: CASSRTPDQPQHF. CDR3 nucleotides: TGTGCCAGCAGCCGGACACCCGATCAGCCCCAGCATTTT.

V and J are TRBV7-6 and TRBJ1-1; 12 nucleotides align to TRBD1. The CDR3 runs to 17 residues. The trim removed 1 base at V and 3 bases at J, leaving 6 bases unmatched. From germline, CDR1 is SGHVS and CDR2 FNYEAQ. This chain's CDR3 is CASSLGGTGGFDTEAFF. The CDR3 coding sequence is TGTGCCAGCAGCTTAGGTGGGACAGGGGGCTTTGACACTGAAGCTTTCTTT.

The CDR3 spells CASSFYPGTGKSYEQYF. The CDR3 bases are TGTGCCAGCAGTTTCTATCCCGGGACAGGGAAGTCCTACGAGCAGTACTTC. J is TRBJ2-7 and V is TRBV28, with 9 positions matching TRBD1. CDR1 and CDR2 from the germline V gene are MDHEN and SYDVKM. This CDR3 is 17 amino acids long. The J segment lost 1 base and the V segment lost 3 bases, leaving 10 bases of the junction unmatched.

This chain joins TRBV2 and TRBJ1-1, with D uncertain. Between the trimmed V and J ends, which lost 4 bases and 1 base, there was a span of 10 bases. The CDR3 is 14 residues long. Germline lookup yields CDR1 SNHLY and CDR2 FYNNEI. The CDR3 sequence: CASSVPDTNTEAFF. DNA of the CDR3: TGTGCCAGCAGTGTCCCAGACACGAACACTGAAGCTTTCTTT.

The chain links TRBV29-1 to TRBJ2-1; D is possibly TRBD1 (6 bases). From germline, CDR1 is SQVTM and CDR2 ANQGSEA. Trimming pared 6 bases from V and 8 bases from J, leaving 14 bases between. The CDR3 runs to 12 residues. The CDR3, as DNA: TGCAGCGTCTCCGGGACAAGCGATGAGCAGTTCTTC. Translation: CSVSGTSDEQFF.

CDR3 residues: CASSLVIASGRSGELFF. The CDR3 nucleotides are TGTGCCAGCAGCTTAGTTATTGCTAGCGGGAGATCCGGGGAGCTGTTTTTT. The chain employs TRBV7-6 and TRBJ2-2, with 10 bases identical to TRBD2. This CDR3 comprises 17 residues. Germline loops: CDR1 SGHVS, CDR2 FNYEAQ. J was trimmed by 6 bases and V by 1 base; bases with no gene match: 8.

The CDR3 region has the DNA TGTGCCACCAGCAGAGGTGGGAGAGAGGAGACCCAGTACTTC. Translated, it gives CATSRGGREETQYF. V usage is TRBV15 and J usage is TRBJ2-5; a weak D match, TRBD2 (5 bases). The CDR3 covers 14 residues. The V and J ends lost 1 base and 5 bases respectively, with 11 bases between them. CDR1 LNHNV and CDR2 YYDKDF come from the germline V gene (reference sequence).

This clone was counted once. This sequence joins TRBV5-1 and TRBJ2-3; TRBD2 is a possible D gene (5 bases). Trimming shortened V by 2 bases and J by 6 bases, and 13 bases separated the two germline ends. This CDR3 has 14 amino acids. Germline CDR1 is SGHRS and CDR2 is YFSETQ. CDR3 loop: CASSFPGEKDTQYF. The DNA of the CDR3 is TGCGCCAGCAGCTTCCCTGGGGAGAAGGATACGCAGTATTTT.